This T cell receptor (beta chain) is from a study of blood T cell repertoires in COVID-19. As for the study in general: COVID-19 samples collected from the United States, Italy and Spain covered acute and convalescent phases. Sources were T cells, B-cell-depleted T cells, or PBMCs; the material itself was cDNA or gDNA.

CDR3 length: 17 residues. V lost 1 base to trimming and J lost 1 base; unmatched junction nucleotides: 10. CDR1 LGHDT and CDR2 YNNKEL come from the germline V gene (reference sequence). Original processing methods: Using reference gene primer amplification, nucleated cell counts were estimated. Here immunoSEQ multiplex PCR was the method, and the copy in TCRdb shows in-frame clones only, minus some. That table furnishes V, J and clone size, whereas the DNA furnished D and trimming. Counted here are about 43,000 clones, roughly nine tenths occurring once; the ten biggest clones make up roughly a tenth.

The TCR sequence derives from an elderly woman with active COVID-19. Sequenced sample: peripheral blood. This chain links TRBV3-1 (or the pseudogene TRBV3-2) with TRBJ2-7; 7 bases fit TRBD2. The CDR3 is CASSQGRSAGISYEQYF. The CDR3 region has the DNA TGTGCCAGCAGCCAAGGGCGGTCAGCGGGGATTTCCTACGAGCAGTACTTC.